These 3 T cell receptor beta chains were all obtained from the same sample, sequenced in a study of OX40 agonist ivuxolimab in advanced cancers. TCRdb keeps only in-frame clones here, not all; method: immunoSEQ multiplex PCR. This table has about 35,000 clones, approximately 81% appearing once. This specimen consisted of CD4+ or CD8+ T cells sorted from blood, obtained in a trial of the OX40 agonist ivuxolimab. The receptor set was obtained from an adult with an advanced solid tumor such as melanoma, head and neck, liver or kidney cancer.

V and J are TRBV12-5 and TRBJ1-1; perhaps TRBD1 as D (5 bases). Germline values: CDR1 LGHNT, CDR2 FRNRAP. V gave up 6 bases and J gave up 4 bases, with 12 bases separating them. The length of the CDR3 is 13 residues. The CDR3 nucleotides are TGTGCTAGTGGCTCGGGGGGTCTCACTGAAGCTTTCTTT. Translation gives CASGSGGLTEAFF.

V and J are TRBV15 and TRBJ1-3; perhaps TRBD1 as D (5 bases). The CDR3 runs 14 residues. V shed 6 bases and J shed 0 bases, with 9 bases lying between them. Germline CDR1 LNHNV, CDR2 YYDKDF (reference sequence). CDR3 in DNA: TGTGCCACCAGGGGACGCTACTCTGGAAACACCATATATTTT. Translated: CATRGRYSGNTIYF.

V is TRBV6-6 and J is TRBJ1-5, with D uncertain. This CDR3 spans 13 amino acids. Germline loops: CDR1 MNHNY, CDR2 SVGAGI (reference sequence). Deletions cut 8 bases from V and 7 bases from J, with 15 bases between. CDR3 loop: CASALALRQPQHF. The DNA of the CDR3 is TGTGCCAGCGCCTTGGCCCTGAGGCAGCCCCAGCATTTT.